The TCR beta chain described here comes from a study of T cells in Graves' hyperthyroidism and ophthalmopathy. Findings and caveats of the study: Median prediction lead before ophthalmopathy onset was 5.5 to 7 months with the model. In simple terms, a model built on 13 V-J features told ophthalmopathy apart from stable hyperthyroidism.

The table lists this clonotype with many counts. Its antigen is unidentified. Germline CDR1 MNHNY, CDR2 SVGAGI (reference sequence). CDR3 length: 14 amino acids. The V gene lost 6 bases and the J gene lost 5 bases, with 16 bases spanning the gap. Authors of the study amplified TCR beta CDR3 regions from RNA transcripts. Initially, a first-round RT-PCR of the TCR CDR3 employed the HTBI primer set. TCRdb ran MiXCR on the multiplex PCR reads and lists one entry per CDR3 protein. The data hold roughly 35,000 distinct CDR3 sequences, with around 53% observed a single time. Not enrolled were patients with uncontrolled infection, other autoimmune disease, pregnancy or lactation.

This sequence joins TRBV6-6 and TRBJ2-5; maybe TRBD2 (7 bases). The sample was blood. The TCR was taken from a woman aged 40 to 55 with Graves' ophthalmopathy. This CDR3 is CASSPRGEGETQYF. CDR3 sequence (DNA): TGTGCCAGCAGCCCAAGGGGGGAGGGGGAGACCCAGTACTTC.